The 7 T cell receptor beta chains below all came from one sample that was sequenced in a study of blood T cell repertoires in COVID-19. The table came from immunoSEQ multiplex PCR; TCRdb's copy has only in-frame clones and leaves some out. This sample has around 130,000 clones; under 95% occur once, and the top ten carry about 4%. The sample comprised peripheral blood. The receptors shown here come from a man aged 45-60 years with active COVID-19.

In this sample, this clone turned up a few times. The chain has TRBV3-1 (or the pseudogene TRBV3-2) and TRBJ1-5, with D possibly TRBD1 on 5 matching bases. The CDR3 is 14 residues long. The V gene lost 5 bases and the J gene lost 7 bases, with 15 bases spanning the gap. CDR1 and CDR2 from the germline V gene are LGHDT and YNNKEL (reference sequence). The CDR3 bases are TGTGCCAGCAGCGGCGGGACTGGTGGGCAGCCCCAGCATTTT. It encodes CASSGGTGGQPQHF.

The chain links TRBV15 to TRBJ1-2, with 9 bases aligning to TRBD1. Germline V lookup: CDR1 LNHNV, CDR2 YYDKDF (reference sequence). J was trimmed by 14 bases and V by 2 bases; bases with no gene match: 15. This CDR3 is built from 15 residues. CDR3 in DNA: TGTGCCACCAGCAGATCAAGCGGGACAGGGCCCTTCTTGACCTTC. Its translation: CATSRSSGTGPFLTF.

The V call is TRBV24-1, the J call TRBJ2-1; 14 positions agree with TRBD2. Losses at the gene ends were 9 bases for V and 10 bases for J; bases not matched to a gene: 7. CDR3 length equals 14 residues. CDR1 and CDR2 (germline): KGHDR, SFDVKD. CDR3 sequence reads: CATATSGGAGEQFF. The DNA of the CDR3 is TGTGCCACCGCGACTAGCGGGGGGGCCGGGGAGCAGTTCTTC.

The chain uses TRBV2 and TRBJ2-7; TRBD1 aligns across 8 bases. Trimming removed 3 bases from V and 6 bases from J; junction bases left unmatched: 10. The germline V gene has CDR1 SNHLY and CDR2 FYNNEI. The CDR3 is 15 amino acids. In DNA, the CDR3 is TGTGCCAGCAGTGAGGGCCTCAGGGGGCAAGGCGAGCAGTACGTC. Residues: CASSEGLRGQGEQYV.

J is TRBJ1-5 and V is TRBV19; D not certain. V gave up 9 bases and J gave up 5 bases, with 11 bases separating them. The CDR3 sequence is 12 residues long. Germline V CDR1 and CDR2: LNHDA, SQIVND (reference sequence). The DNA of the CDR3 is TGTGCCAGCTCGGTCTCGGATCAGCCCCAGCATTTT. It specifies CASSVSDQPQHF.

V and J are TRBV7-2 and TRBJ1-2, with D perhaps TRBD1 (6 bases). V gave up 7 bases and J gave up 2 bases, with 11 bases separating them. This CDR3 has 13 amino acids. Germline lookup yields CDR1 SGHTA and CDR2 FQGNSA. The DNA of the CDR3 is TGTGCCAGCAACTCAGGGGCAAACTATGGCTACACCTTC. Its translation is CASNSGANYGYTF. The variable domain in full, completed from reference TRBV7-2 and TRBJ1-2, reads GAGVSQSPSNKVTEKGKDVELRCDPISGHTALYWYRQSLGQGLEFLIYFQGNSAPDKSGLPSDRFSAERTGGSVSTLTIQRTQQEDSAVYLCASNSGANYGYTFGSGTRLTVV.

The CDR3 region is CASSYSGGENNEQFF. The DNA of the CDR3 is TGCGCCAGCAGCTATAGCGGGGGGGAGAACAATGAGCAGTTCTTC. The chain joins TRBV5-1 to TRBJ2-1; 11 bases are shared with TRBD2. The CDR3 consists of 15 residues. After removal of 3 bases from V and 5 bases from J, the junction contained 4 bases not matched to a gene. Germline V gene lookup returns CDR1 SGHRS and CDR2 YFSETQ.